The clone carrying this T cell receptor (beta chain) has a count of ten or more. Its matching antigen is unknown. This entry belongs to a study of Graves' ophthalmopathy and Graves' hyperthyroidism. Study-level points and caveats: A majority of expanded thyroid clonotypes exceeding 0.001 frequency were likewise present in blood. A roughly 83% specificity and just under 90% sensitivity were achieved by a 13-signature model that separated ophthalmopathy from stable hyperthyroidism.

Clinical symptoms, serum thyroxine, TRAb, thyroid ultrasound and orbital computed tomography formed the basis of diagnosis. Trimming shortened V by 4 bases and J by 4 bases, and 13 bases separated the two germline ends. This CDR3 region has 14 residues. Germline lookup yields CDR1 MNHEY and CDR2 SVGAGI. For repertoire sequencing, the TCR beta CDR3 regions were amplified from RNA transcripts. Following a first-round RT-PCR that used HTBI primers, a second-round multiplex PCR was carried out. From the multiplex PCR reads, TCRdb called clonotypes with MiXCR, one entry per CDR3 protein. The table has under 350,000 distinct CDR3 sequences, roughly a sixth seen once.

The sample comprised peripheral blood. This TCR came from an adult man with Graves' ophthalmopathy. The chain employs TRBV6-5 and TRBJ1-1, with D hard to call. For the CDR3, the DNA is TGTGCCAGCAGTTCCGGGAGGCTGAGCACTGAAGCTTTCTTT. This gives the protein CASSSGRLSTEAFF.